This TCR beta chain was sequenced during a study of blood T cell repertoires in COVID-19. Whole-study context: Donors in the United States, Italy and Spain gave samples during acute or convalescent COVID-19. The cDNA or gDNA used as material had been derived from T cells, B-cell-depleted T cells, or PBMCs.

This clone was seen more than once but under ten times. Libraries were prepared by immunoSEQ multiplex PCR; TCRdb keeps only in-frame clonotypes and omits some of them. The sample holds fewer than 250,000 clones, just over 85% seen once. Adults between about 18 and 95 years of age took part from more than 20 US areas. Clinical histories supplied by participants themselves formed the basis of cohort assignment. The specimen was PBMCs or T cells enriched from blood (not recorded which). The clonotype originates from a woman in her forties with acute COVID-19.

CDR3 in amino acids: CASSEPGRGETQYF. CDR3 bases: TGTGCCAGCAGTGAACCCGGGAGAGGGGAGACCCAGTACTTC. V usage is TRBV25-1 and J usage is TRBJ2-5, with a tentative D call TRBD2 (6 bases). V was clipped by 2 bases and J by 5 bases, with 12 bases between them. The CDR3 is 14 amino acids. The germline V gene encodes CDR1 MGHDK and CDR2 SYGVNS. The full variable domain, completed using reference TRBV25-1 and TRBJ2-5, is EADIYQTPRYLVIGTGKKITLECSQTMGHDKMYWYQQDPGMELHLIHYSYGVNSTEKGDLSSESTVSRIRTEHFPLTLESARPSHTSQYLCASSEPGRGETQYFGPGTRLLVL.